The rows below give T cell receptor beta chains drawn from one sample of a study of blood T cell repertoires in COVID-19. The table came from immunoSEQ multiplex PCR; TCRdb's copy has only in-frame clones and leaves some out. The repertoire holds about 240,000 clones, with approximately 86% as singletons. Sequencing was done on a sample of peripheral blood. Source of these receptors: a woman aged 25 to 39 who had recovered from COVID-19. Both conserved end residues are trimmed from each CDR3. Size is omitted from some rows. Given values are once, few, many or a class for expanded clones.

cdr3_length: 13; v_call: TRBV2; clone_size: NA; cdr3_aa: ASSERRYGYYEQY
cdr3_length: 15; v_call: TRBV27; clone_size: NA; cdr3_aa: ASKGLNLREDNYGYT
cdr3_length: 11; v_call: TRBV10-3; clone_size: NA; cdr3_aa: AISEFGGLGYT
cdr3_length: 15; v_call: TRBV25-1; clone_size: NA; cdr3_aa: ASSDRPRTGKTDTQY
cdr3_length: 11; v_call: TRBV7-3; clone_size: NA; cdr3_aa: ASSLHVRETQY
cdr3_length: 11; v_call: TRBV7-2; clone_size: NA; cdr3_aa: ASSWTGDEKLF
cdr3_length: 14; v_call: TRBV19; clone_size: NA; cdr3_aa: ASSIDRGSGANVLT
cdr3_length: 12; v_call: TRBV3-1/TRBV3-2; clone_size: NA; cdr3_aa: ASRPDRASYEQY
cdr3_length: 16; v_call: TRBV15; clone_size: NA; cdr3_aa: ATSRETPGTGIAGELF
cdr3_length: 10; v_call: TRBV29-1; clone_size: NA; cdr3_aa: SVGTSKETQY
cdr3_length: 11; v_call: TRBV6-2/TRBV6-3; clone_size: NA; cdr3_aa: ASSYRGPHEQY
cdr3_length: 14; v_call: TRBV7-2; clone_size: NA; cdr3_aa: ASSAGRLKTGTEAF
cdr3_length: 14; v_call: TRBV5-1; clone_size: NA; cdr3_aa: ASSRTGGTTNEKLF
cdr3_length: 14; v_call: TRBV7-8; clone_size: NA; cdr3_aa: ASSSATGAGWYEQY
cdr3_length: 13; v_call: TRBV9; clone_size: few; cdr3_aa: ASSVGTGANSPLH
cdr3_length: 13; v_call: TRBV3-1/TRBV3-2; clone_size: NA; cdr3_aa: ASSLFDPLADTQY
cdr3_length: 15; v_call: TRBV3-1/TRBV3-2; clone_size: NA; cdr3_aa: ASSQNPGLAGQETQY
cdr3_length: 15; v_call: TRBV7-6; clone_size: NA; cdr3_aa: ASSYGTSIKVQETQY
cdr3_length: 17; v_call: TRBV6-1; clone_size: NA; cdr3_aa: ASSEGGLAGTSSYNEQF
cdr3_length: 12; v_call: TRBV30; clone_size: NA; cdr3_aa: AWSSTQPNTEAF
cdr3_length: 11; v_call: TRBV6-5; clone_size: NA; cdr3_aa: ASRGTGNQPQH
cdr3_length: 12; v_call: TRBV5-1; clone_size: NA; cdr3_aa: ASSFGSSYNEQF
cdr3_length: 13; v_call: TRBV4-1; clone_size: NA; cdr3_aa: ASSPNRGKDQPQH
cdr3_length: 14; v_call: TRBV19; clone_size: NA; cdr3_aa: ASSSLVGGERAEAF
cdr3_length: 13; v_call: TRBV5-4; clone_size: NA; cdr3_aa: ASSLHTGGSYEQY
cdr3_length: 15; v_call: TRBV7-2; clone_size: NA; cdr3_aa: ASRKRFGQGVNTEAF
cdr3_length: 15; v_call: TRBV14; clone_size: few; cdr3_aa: ASSQRQGDSYNSPLH
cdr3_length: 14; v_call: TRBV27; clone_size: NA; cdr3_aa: ASRTLGQVLNSPLH
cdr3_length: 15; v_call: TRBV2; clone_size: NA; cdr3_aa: ASREHPSGGARDTQY
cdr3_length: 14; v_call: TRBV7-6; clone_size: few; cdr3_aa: ASTKGSPGSYNEQF
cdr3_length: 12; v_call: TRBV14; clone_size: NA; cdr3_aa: ASSSQGQYYGYT
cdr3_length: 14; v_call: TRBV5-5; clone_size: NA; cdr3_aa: ASSSVRGGPYNEQF
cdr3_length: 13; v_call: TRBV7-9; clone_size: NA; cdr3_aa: ASSYDSPNTGELF
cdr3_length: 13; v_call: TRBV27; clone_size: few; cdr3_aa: ASSLVTGGDTEAF
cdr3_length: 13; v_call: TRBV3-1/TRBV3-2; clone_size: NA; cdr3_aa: ASSLSGGAIDTQY
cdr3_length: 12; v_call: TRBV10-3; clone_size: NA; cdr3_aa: AVGLSGGTYEQY
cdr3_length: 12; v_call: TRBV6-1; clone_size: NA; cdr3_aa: ASSEGTARNTIY
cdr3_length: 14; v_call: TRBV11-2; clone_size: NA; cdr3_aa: ASSLNDARGAYEQY
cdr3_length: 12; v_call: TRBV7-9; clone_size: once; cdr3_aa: AQGGLPNTGELF
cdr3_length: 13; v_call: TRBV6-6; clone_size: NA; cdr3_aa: ASSSLGTGSNEQF
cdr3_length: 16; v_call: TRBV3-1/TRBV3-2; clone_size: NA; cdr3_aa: ASSPFSSAWSSYNEQF
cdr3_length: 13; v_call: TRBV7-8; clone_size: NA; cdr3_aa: ASSSGHPPNYGYT
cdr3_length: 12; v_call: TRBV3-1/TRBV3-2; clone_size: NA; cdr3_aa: ASSQGDRPGELF
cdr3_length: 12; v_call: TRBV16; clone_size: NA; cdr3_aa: ASSPQGRRQPQH
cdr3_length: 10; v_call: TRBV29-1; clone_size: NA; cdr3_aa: SVEGQGNGYT
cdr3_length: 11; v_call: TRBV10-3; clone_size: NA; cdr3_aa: AIQYSPDNEQF
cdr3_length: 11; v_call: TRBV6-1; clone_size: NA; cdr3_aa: ASSDRTIYEQY
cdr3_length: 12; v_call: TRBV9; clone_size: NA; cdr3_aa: ASRKSGSSGELF
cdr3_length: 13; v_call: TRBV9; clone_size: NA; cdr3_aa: ASSVEQGRDQPQH
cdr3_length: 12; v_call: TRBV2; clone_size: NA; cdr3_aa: ASPRQGARYGYT
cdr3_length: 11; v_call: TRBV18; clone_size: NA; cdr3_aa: ASSPRGSDGYT
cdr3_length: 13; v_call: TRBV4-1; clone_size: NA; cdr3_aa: ASSQEGADQETQY
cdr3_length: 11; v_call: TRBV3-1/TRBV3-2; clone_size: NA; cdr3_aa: ASSQGSGGELF